This T cell receptor (beta chain) was captured by sequencing in a study of blood T cell repertoires in COVID-19 (dated by TCRdb to 2018 to 2021). A note on the overall study: Samples from collaborators originated in the United States, Italy and Spain and spanned both the acute and convalescent phases of COVID-19. The prospective study material was composed of cDNA or gDNA derived from T cells, B-cell-depleted T cells, or PBMCs. The dataset comprised deeply sampled blood TCRbeta repertoires from subjects exposed to, actively infected with, or recovered from COVID-19. The repertoires were made available in a free public database intended to serve as a resource for research on the immune response to SARS-CoV-2. The samples were drawn from the first 160 participants of the ongoing ImmuneRACE study and from under 1,500 subjects provided by 6 global collaborators. The sample metadata nearly always contained a de-identified subject ID, COVID-19 status, age in years and sex. HLA class I and class II types, where available, came from metadata supplied by the sample provider rather than from assay-based typing.

The germline V gene specifies MNHEY as CDR1 and SVGAGI as CDR2. V is clipped by 6 bases and J by 3 bases, and the sequence between their germline boundaries is 14 bases long. Taken from cysteine to phenylalanine, the CDR3 has 14 residues. The retained sequence is limited to the CDR3, 42 bases, with the frame set at the first base. Comments on this clone: Which antigen it targets is not known. No base quality values were provided; no much bigger clone lies one nucleotide off.

Participants in the prospective study were aged about 18 to 90 years, lived in 24 United States geographic areas, and enrolled through a virtual design. Cohort assignment in the prospective study relied on participant-reported clinical history from a screening survey and a study questionnaire. A participant counted as exposed if, within 2 weeks of entering the study, that participant had been in contact with someone who had a PCR-confirmed or clinician-diagnosed COVID-19 case. In the prospective study, mobile phlebotomists collected whole blood, serum and a nasopharyngeal or oropharyngeal swab from each participant. Additional blood draws and questionnaires over a roughly two-month period could optionally be provided by prospective study participants. Before DNA extraction, blood samples from the prospective study were shipped at room temperature or frozen. Study-wide findings and limitations: How much clinical and demographic metadata was included differed by source and by participant, and the metadata was provided uncurated.

TCRbeta CDR3 regions were amplified from genomic DNA using the immunoSEQ Assay, a bias-controlled multiplex PCR. The paper's data handling went like this. The number of nucleated cells in each sample was estimated from the amplification of reference gene primers within the assay. To quantify the absolute abundance of each unique TCRbeta CDR3 rearrangement, sequence reads were collapsed and filtered. For each sample, productive Simpson clonality was calculated as the square root of Simpson's diversity index across productive rearrangements. TCRdb holds this immuneACCESS table with in-frame rearrangements only. Some clones are missing; in checked studies, unresolved V genes explain under half, and the rest has no known cause. V and J calls and clone size are given by that table; D and trimming were obtained from the DNA. The sample table contains approximately 340,000 clones; only one count was recorded for about 89% of them. Around 0.86% of the sample rests with the top ten.

In this chain, TRBV6-5 is recombined with TRBJ1-1; the D gene is possibly TRBD1, with 6 bases matching. This TCR was recovered from a woman in her forties who had been exposed to COVID-19. The sequencing sample was made of PBMCs or T cells enriched from blood (not recorded which). The CDR3 sequence is CASSQGSYHTEAFF. The DNA sequence reads TGTGCCAGCAGCCAGGGGAGCTATCACACTGAAGCTTTCTTT.